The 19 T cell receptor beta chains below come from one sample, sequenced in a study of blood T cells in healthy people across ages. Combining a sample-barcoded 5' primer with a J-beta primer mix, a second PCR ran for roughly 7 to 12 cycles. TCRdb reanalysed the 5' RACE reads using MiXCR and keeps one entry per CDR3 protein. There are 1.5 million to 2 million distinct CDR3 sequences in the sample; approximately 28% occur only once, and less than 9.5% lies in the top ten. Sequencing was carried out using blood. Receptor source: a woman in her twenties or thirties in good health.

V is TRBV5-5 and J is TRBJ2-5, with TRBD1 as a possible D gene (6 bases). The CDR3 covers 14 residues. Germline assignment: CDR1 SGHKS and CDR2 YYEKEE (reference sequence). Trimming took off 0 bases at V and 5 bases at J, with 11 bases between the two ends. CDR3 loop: CASSLATGSETQYF. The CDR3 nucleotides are TGTGCCAGCAGCTTGGCCACAGGGAGCGAGACCCAGTACTTC.

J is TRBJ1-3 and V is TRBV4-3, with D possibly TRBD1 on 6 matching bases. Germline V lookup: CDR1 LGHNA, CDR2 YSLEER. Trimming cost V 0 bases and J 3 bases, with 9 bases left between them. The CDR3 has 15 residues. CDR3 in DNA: TGCGCCAGCAGCCAAGATTGGGGGCTTGGAAACACCATATATTTT. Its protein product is CASSQDWGLGNTIYF.

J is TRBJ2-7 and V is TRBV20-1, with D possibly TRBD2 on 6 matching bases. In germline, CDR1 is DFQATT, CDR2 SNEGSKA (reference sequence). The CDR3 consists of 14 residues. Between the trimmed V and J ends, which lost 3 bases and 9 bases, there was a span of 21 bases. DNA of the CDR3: TGCAGTGCTAGTGGCCGGGACTCCAGGAGGGGGCAGTACTTC. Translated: CSASGRDSRRGQYF.

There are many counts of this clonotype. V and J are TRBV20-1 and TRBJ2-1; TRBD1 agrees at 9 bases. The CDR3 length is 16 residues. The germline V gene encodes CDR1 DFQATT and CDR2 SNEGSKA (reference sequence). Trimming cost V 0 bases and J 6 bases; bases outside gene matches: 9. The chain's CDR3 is CSARDIGTGSGNEQFF. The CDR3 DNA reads TGCAGTGCTAGAGATATAGGGACAGGGTCTGGCAATGAGCAGTTCTTC.

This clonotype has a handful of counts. CDR3 region: CASSLEDSSSAGEQFF. The CDR3 DNA follows: TGTGCCAGCAGCCTGGAGGACAGCTCATCCGCGGGTGAGCAGTTCTTC. The chain joins TRBV6-5 to TRBJ2-1; possible D gene TRBD1, 6 bases. CDR3 length: 16 residues. Trimming removed 6 bases from V and 9 bases from J, with 24 bases in between. Germline V lookup: CDR1 MNHEY, CDR2 SVGAGI.

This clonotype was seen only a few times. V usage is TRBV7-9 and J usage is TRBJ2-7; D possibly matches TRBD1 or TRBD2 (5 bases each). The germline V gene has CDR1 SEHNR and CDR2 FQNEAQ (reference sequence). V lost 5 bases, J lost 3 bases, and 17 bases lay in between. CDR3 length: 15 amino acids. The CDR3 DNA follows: TGTGCCAGCAGCCCATTTGGGGGAGTCGGCTACGAGCAGTACTTC. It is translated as CASSPFGGVGYEQYF.

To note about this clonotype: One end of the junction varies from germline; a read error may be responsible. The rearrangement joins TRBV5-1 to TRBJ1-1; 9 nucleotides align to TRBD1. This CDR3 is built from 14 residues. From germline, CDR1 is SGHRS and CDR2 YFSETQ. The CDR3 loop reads CASSEQGAWTGAFF. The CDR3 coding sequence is TGCGCCAGCAGCGAACAGGGGGCTTGGACTGGAGCTTTCTTT.

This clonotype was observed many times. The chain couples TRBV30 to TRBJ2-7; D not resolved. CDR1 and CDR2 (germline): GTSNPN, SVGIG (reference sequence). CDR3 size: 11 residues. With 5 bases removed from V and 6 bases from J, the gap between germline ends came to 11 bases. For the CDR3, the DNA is TGTGCCTGGGCAAGATGGGGCGAGCAGTACTTC. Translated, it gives CAWARWGEQYF.

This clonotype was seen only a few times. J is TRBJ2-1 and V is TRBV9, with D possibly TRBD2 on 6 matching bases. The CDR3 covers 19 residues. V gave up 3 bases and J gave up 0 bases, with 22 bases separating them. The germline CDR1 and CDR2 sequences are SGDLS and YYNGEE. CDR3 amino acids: CASSGAREGDSISYNEQFF. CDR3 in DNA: TGTGCCAGCAGCGGGGCAAGGGAAGGGGACTCTATCTCCTACAATGAGCAGTTCTTC.

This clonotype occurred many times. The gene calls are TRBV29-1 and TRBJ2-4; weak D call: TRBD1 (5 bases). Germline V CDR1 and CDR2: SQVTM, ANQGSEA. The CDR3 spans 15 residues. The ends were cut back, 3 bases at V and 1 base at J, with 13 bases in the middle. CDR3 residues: CSVEGRDAAKNIQYF. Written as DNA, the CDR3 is TGCAGCGTTGAGGGCAGGGATGCGGCCAAAAACATTCAGTACTTC.

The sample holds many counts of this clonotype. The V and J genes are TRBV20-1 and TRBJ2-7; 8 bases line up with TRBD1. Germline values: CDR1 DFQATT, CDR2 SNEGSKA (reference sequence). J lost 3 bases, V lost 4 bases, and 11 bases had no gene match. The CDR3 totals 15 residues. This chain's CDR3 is CSATPLTGVNYEQYF. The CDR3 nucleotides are TGCAGTGCTACTCCTTTGACAGGGGTCAACTACGAGCAGTACTTC.

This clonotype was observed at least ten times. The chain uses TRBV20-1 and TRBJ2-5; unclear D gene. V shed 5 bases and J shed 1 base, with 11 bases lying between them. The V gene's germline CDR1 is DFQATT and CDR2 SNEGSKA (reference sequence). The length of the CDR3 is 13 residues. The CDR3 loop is CSAPSATQETQYF. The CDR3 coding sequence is TGCAGTGCTCCAAGCGCCACCCAAGAGACCCAGTACTTC.

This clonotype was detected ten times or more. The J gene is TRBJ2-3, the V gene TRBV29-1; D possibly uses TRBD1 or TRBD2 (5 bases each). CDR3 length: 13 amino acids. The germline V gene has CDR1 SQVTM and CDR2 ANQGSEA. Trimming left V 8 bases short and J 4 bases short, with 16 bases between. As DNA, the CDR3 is TGCAGCTGCCAGAAGGGGAGTGCAGATACGCAGTATTTT. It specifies CSCQKGSADTQYF.

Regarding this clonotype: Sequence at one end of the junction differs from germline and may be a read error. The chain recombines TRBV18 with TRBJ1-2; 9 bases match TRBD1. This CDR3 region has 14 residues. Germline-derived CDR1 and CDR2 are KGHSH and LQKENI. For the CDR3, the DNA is TGTGTCAGCTCACCGGACAGGGGAAACTATGGCTACACCTTC. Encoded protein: CVSSPDRGNYGYTF.

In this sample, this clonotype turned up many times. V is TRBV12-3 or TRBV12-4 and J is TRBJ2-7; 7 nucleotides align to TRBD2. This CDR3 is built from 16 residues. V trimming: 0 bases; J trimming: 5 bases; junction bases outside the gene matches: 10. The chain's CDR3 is CASSLAPGGSVDEQYF. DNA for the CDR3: TGTGCCAGCAGTTTAGCGCCGGGGGGTTCGGTGGACGAGCAGTACTTC.

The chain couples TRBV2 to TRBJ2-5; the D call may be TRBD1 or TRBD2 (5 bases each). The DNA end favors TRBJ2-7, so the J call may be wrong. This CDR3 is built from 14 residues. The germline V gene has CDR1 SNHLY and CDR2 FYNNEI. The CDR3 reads CASSRRQGLYEQYF. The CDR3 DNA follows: TGTGCCAGCAGTAGGAGGCAGGGTCTCTACGAGCAGTACTTC.

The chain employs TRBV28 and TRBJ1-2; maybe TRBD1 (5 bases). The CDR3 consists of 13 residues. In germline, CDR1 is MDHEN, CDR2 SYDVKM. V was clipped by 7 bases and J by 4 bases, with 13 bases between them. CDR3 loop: CASTPGAVYGYTF. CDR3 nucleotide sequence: TGTGCCAGCACCCCTGGGGCCGTCTATGGCTACACCTTC.

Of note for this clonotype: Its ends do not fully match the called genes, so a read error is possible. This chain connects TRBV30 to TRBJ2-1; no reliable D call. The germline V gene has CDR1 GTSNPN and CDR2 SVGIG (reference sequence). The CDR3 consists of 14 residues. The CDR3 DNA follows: TGTGCCCGGAGATCGTCGGCTCCCTACAATGAGCAGTTCTTC. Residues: CARRSSAPYNEQFF.

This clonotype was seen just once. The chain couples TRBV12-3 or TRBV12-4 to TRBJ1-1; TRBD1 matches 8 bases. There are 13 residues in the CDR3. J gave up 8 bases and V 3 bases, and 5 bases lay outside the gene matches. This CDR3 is CASSLGTGPEAFF. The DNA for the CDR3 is TGTGCCAGCAGTTTGGGGACAGGCCCCGAAGCTTTCTTT.